Described below is a single T cell receptor (beta chain) sequence and its context. Methods used by the authors: Reference gene primer amplification gave nucleated cell count estimates. Libraries were prepared by immunoSEQ multiplex PCR; TCRdb keeps only in-frame clonotypes and omits some of them. Clonal size and the V and J genes are those of that table, whereas D and trimming came from the DNA. This table holds some 180,000 clones, about three quarters found once. This entry is derived from a study of blood T cell repertoires in COVID-19. Study in general: The United States, Italy and Spain supplied acute and convalescent COVID-19 samples.

Germline-derived CDR1 and CDR2 are LNHDA and SQIVND (reference sequence). Trimming took 8 bases from V and 2 from J, leaving 18 bases between them. This CDR3 contains 15 residues. This receptor was taken from a woman in her forties or fifties with active or convalescent COVID-19. The chain uses TRBV19 and TRBJ1-1, with a possible D match to TRBD1 (6 bases). Sequencing used peripheral blood. The CDR3 region has the DNA TGTGCCAGTTCAAGCAGGGGAGCTCCCAACACTGAAGCTTTCTTT. Translated, it gives CASSSRGAPNTEAFF.